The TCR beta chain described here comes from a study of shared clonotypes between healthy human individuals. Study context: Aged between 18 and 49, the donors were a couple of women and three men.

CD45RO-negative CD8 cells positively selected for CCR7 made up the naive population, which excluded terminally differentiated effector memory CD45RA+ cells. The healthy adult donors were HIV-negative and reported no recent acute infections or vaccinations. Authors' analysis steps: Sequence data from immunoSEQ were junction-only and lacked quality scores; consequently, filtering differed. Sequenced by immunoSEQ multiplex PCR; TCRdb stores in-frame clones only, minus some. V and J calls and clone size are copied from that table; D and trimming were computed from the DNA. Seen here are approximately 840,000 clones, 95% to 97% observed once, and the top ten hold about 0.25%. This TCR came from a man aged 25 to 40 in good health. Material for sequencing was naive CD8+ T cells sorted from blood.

Here the CDR3 DNA reads TGTGCCATCAGTGAGAGCCTGGACAGGGCTGAGGAGCAGTTCTTC. Protein product: CAISESLDRAEEQFF. The chain is built from TRBV10-3 and TRBJ2-1, with 8 bases lining up with TRBD1. Germline-derived CDR1 and CDR2 are ENHRY and SYGVKD. This CDR3 region has 15 residues. With 2 bases clipped from V and 10 bases from J, the junction kept 10 bases outside the gene matches.